Below are 4 T cell receptor beta chains sequenced from a single sample in a study of blood T cell repertoires in COVID-19. The assay was immunoSEQ multiplex PCR, and TCRdb's table has in-frame clones only and misses some. This sample carries roughly 150,000 clones, around 87% of them seen once, and the ten largest clones take around 6.1%. Sequencing was done on a sample of peripheral blood. All receptors derive from a man older than 75 with acute or convalescent COVID-19.

The chain employs TRBV18 and TRBJ1-1, with D perhaps TRBD1 (5 bases). The germline V and J ends were trimmed by 0 bases and 4 bases, with 6 bases remaining between them. The CDR3 is made up of 13 amino acids. CDR1 is KGHSH and CDR2 is LQKENI in the germline V gene. CDR3 sequence: CASSPPGGTEAFF. The CDR3 DNA follows: TGTGCCAGCTCACCACCGGGGGGCACTGAAGCTTTCTTT.

In its sample, this clone was seen once. The chain links TRBV18 to TRBJ1-6, with 8 bases lining up with TRBD1. The trim removed 0 bases at V and 10 bases at J, leaving 14 bases unmatched. Germline V lookup: CDR1 KGHSH, CDR2 LQKENI. CDR3 length: 18 residues. The CDR3 coding sequence is TGTGCCAGCTCACCACCGTTGACAGGGGCCTTGGGGGCCTCACCCCTCCACTTT. The encoded protein is CASSPPLTGALGASPLHF.

V usage is TRBV7-9 and J usage is TRBJ2-3; 9 bases are shared with TRBD2. The germline CDR1 and CDR2 sequences are SEHNR and FQNEAQ (reference sequence). The ends lost 5 bases at V and 2 bases at J; junction bases unmatched: 2. The CDR3 contains 14 residues. CDR3 amino acids: CASSLGLATDTQYF. The CDR3 DNA is TGTGCCAGCAGCCTGGGACTAGCCACAGATACGCAGTATTTT.

The chain couples TRBV6-1 to TRBJ1-5; tentatively, D is TRBD1 (5 bases). The germline V gene has CDR1 MNHNS and CDR2 SASEGT. The CDR3 sequence is 18 residues long. V was clipped by 0 bases and J by 0 bases, with 15 bases between them. The CDR3 sequence is CASSEAIARAISNQPQHF. The CDR3 DNA follows: TGTGCCAGCAGTGAAGCGATTGCCAGGGCTATTAGCAATCAGCCCCAGCATTTT.